The entry below gives a single T cell receptor beta chain sequence along with its context. The CDR3 loop spans 14 amino acids. Trimming took off 1 base at V and 2 bases at J, with 7 bases between the two ends. The V gene's germline CDR1 is SGHTA and CDR2 FQGTGA. Clones were read by immunoSEQ multiplex PCR, and TCRdb kept only the in-frame ones, dropping some. The sample holds about 2.3 million clones, approximately 95% seen once. Researchers partitioned CD4+ cells into CD45RA+ naive and CD45RA-negative memory subsets. This specimen comes from a study of shared clonotypes between healthy human individuals.

The rearrangement uses TRBV7-3 and TRBJ2-3; no definite D call. The specimen sequenced was naive CD4+ T cells from PBMCs. The subset denotes: CD45RA+ positively selected. This sequence was found in a man between 18 and 29 years old in good health. Some clones in this sample may be carry-over from other donors' samples. CDR3 amino acids: CASSLMSATDTQYF. CDR3 in DNA: TGTGCCAGCAGCTTAATGTCGGCCACAGATACGCAGTATTTT.